Listed below are T cell receptor beta chains from one sample, sequenced in a study of blood T cell repertoires in COVID-19. Method: immunoSEQ multiplex PCR; TCRdb's copy keeps in-frame clones and lacks some. The profile shows 200,000 to 300,000 clones, 70% to 90% of them singletons. The specimen was peripheral blood. The source of these receptors is a woman aged 60-75 years with COVID-19, enrolled during active disease. Each CDR3 is given without its conserved first and last residue.

CDR3: ASSFGVGAEAF
V: TRBV27
J: TRBJ1-1

CDR3: ASSSGGVGELF
V: TRBV6-2/TRBV6-3
J: TRBJ2-2

CDR3: ASSLDTGGRNQPQH
V: TRBV7-2
J: TRBJ1-5

CDR3: ASSLAGTGVGQPQH
V: TRBV5-6
J: TRBJ1-5

CDR3: SVVQGVNTEAF
V: TRBV29-1
J: TRBJ1-1

CDR3: ASSFTGSNQPQH
V: TRBV27
J: TRBJ1-5

CDR3: ASSHSVGATQSYEQY
V: TRBV5-5
J: TRBJ2-7

CDR3: ASSPGGTSTDTQY
V: TRBV18
J: TRBJ2-3

CDR3: ASSKQGDNQPQH
V: TRBV6-2/TRBV6-3
J: TRBJ1-5

CDR3: ASSATDYEAF
V: TRBV9
J: TRBJ1-1

CDR3: ASSVGPGGGYT
V: TRBV9
J: TRBJ1-2

CDR3: ASSDGQGGATEAF
V: TRBV5-1
J: TRBJ1-1

CDR3: ASSLGHGHT
V: TRBV28
J: TRBJ1-2

CDR3: ASSWGGSKTKTQY
V: TRBV5-4
J: TRBJ2-5

CDR3: ASSQVVQSREKLF
V: TRBV3-1/TRBV3-2
J: TRBJ1-4

CDR3: ASSYFQGDGYT
V: TRBV6-6
J: TRBJ1-2

CDR3: ASSQGAGDGQPQH
V: TRBV4-3
J: TRBJ1-5

CDR3: ASSRGQALSGANVLT
V: TRBV7-3
J: TRBJ2-6

CDR3: ASSLVAGANTEAF
V: TRBV11-2
J: TRBJ1-1

CDR3: ASSPAPGLNNEQF
V: TRBV4-2
J: TRBJ2-1

CDR3: ASSGRGSYEQY
V: TRBV18
J: TRBJ2-7

CDR3: ASGREPADTEAF
V: TRBV9
J: TRBJ1-1

CDR3: ASSTGTGLVGSYEQY
V: TRBV6-2/TRBV6-3
J: TRBJ2-7

CDR3: ASSLDSYNEQF
V: TRBV27
J: TRBJ2-1

CDR3: ASSLWGGGLSLGTQY
V: TRBV11-2
J: TRBJ2-5

CDR3: ASSARDRGTNTEAF
V: TRBV7-3
J: TRBJ1-1

CDR3: ASSPMNRDRGNEQF
V: TRBV18
J: TRBJ2-1

CDR3: ASSFSPDRDRGRNQPQH
V: TRBV7-6
J: TRBJ1-5

CDR3: ASSLLGQGSEQY
V: TRBV7-2
J: TRBJ2-7

CDR3: ASSFEARQPQH
V: TRBV11-2
J: TRBJ1-5

CDR3: ASSESSGNYNEQF
V: TRBV2
J: TRBJ2-1

CDR3: ASSQLGLGRGREAETQY
V: TRBV3-1/TRBV3-2
J: TRBJ2-5

CDR3: ASSNGVINSNQPQH
V: TRBV19
J: TRBJ1-5

CDR3: SVVPGLDPNEQY
V: TRBV29-1
J: TRBJ2-7

CDR3: AWRLRGTTYNEQF
V: TRBV30
J: TRBJ2-1

CDR3: ASSLSGYQETQY
V: TRBV28
J: TRBJ2-5